The T cell receptor beta chain described here comes from a study of cytomegalovirus exposure and HLA in healthy donors. The sample holds a few counts of this clone. Antigen specificity is unknown. Whole-study findings and limits: Some V segments could not be told apart, so they were left out, TRBV6-2 and TRBV6-3 among them. Certain sequence variants were highly shared and formed a cluster, and this cluster was likely a sequencing artifact.

The PCR employed 60 Vbeta primers together with 13 Jbeta primers. Clones were sequenced by immunoSEQ multiplex PCR, and TCRdb holds only the in-frame ones, with some missing. The table lists roughly 190,000 clones, over 75% of them singletons. This CDR3 has 11 residues. Germline V gene lookup returns CDR1 SGHDT and CDR2 YYEEEE. Trimming took off 0 bases at V and 10 bases at J, with 5 bases between the two ends. The sequencing sample was made of PBMCs. The chain uses TRBV5-6 and TRBJ2-1; tentatively, D is TRBD2 (5 bases). This clonotype was sampled from a woman aged 50 to 60 in good health and CMV-seropositive. CDR3 residues: CASSLGGEQFF. The CDR3 DNA reads TGTGCCAGCAGCTTGGGAGGGGAGCAGTTCTTC. The entire variable domain, with the rest obtained from reference TRBV5-6 and TRBJ2-1, is as follows: DAGVTQSPTHLIKTRGQQVTLRCSPKSGHDTVSWYQQALGQGPQFIFQYYEEEERQRGNFPDRFSGHQFPNYSSELNVNALLLGDSALYLCASSLGGEQFFGPGTRLTVL.